This TCR beta chain was identified during a study of a mutant IDH1 vaccine in newly diagnosed glioma. Turning to this clone: Antigen unknown.

Study findings and constraints: Immune responses arising from the vaccine appeared in around 93% of patients. Pseudoprogression seemed unrelated to changes in top peripheral T cell clonotypes.

Assay used: immunoSEQ multiplex PCR; TCRdb lists only in-frame clones, some missing. The sample carries some 70,000 clones, under 90% recorded once. Time point meaning: week 23, last vaccination. What each vaccine dose contained was 300 ug of mutant IDH1 20-mer peptide, accompanied by topical imiquimod. V was shortened by 0 bases and J by 0 bases, with 10 bases between the two germline ends. The CDR3 spans 15 residues. CDR1 SGHRS and CDR2 YFSETQ come from the germline V gene. The specimen was PBMCs, collected from a glioma patient whose treatment included an IDH1 peptide vaccine. The V gene is TRBV5-1, the J gene TRBJ2-7; D is uncertain. The origin of this receptor is a man aged 18 to 30 with glioma. CDR3 region: CASSLEGLSSYEQYF. The CDR3 nucleotides read TGCGCCAGCAGCTTGGAAGGGCTGAGCTCCTACGAGCAGTACTTC.